The TCR beta chain under discussion was sequenced for a study of patients and donors after allogeneic stem cell transplantation. A single record per CDR3 protein comes from TCRdb applying MiXCR to the RT-PCR reads. The sample yields roughly 200,000 distinct CDR3 sequences, 35% to 45% seen once. CDR3 length: 11 amino acids. V was clipped by 4 bases and J by 9 bases, with 9 bases between them. Germline CDR1 reads SGHTA; CDR2 reads FQGNSA. This chain uses TRBV7-2 with TRBJ1-2; D is perhaps TRBD1 (6 bases). This clonotype originated in a human donor who was either an allogeneic HSCT recipient or a stem cell or donor lymphocyte infusion donor (not recorded which). It is not recorded whose cells these are; they may come from a transplant donor. The source material was blood, either unsorted or a sorted T cell fraction (not recorded which). The CDR3, as DNA: TGTGCCAGCAGCTCCAGGGGAAGCTACACCTTC. Its protein product is CASSSRGSYTF. Supplemented by reference TRBV7-2 and TRBJ1-2, the full variable domain reads GAGVSQSPSNKVTEKGKDVELRCDPISGHTALYWYRQSLGQGLEFLIYFQGNSAPDKSGLPSDRFSAERTGGSVSTLTIQRTQQEDSAVYLCASSSRGSYTFGSGTRLTVV.